This T cell receptor (beta chain) was profiled in a study of blood T cell repertoires in COVID-19. The wider study: The United States, Italy and Spain supplied acute and convalescent COVID-19 samples. Sources were T cells, B-cell-depleted T cells, or PBMCs; the material itself was cDNA or gDNA.

Clones were sequenced by immunoSEQ multiplex PCR, and TCRdb holds only the in-frame ones, with some missing. This table holds some 260,000 clones, more than 75% found once. This clone was detected once. This CDR3 region has 15 residues. Germline CDR1 SNHLY, CDR2 FYNNEI. Trimming shortened V by 1 base and J by 0 bases, and 9 bases separated the two germline ends. This clonotype was sampled from a middle-aged woman who had recovered from COVID-19. This chain uses TRBV2 with TRBJ1-2; unclear D gene. Sequences were obtained from peripheral blood. In nucleotides, the CDR3 is TGTGCCAGCAGTGAAGGTGTGATAGCTAACTATGGCTACACCTTC. Residues: CASSEGVIANYGYTF.